This T cell receptor beta chain was recorded in a study of T cells in Graves' hyperthyroidism and ophthalmopathy. Study as a whole: Peripheral blood was obtained at initial diagnosis, preceding any treatment.

The V end lost 1 base, the J end lost 11 bases, and 17 bases lay between the germline ends. From germline, CDR1 is SGHNT and CDR2 YENEEA. CDR3 length: 14 residues. The source material, RNA transcripts, was used to amplify TCR beta CDR3 regions. The study used the HTBI primer set for a first-round RT-PCR of the TCR CDR3. TCRdb processed the multiplex PCR reads anew with MiXCR; each CDR3 protein has one entry. There are 350,000 or so distinct CDR3 sequences in the sample; 15% to 20% occur only once, and 34% lies in the top ten. Diagnosis of hyperthyroidism was new in patients aged 18 to 65, and its duration was under 2 months. Uncontrolled infection, other autoimmune disease, pregnancy or lactation excluded patients.

The chain uses TRBV11-3 and TRBJ1-1; possible D gene TRBD1, 5 bases. The origin of this receptor is a young woman with Graves' hyperthyroidism that later progressed to Graves' ophthalmopathy. The material sequenced was blood. The CDR3 nucleotides read TGTGCCAGCAGCTTAGGAGGGACCCCCTTTGGGGCTTTCTTT. Protein product: CASSLGGTPFGAFF.